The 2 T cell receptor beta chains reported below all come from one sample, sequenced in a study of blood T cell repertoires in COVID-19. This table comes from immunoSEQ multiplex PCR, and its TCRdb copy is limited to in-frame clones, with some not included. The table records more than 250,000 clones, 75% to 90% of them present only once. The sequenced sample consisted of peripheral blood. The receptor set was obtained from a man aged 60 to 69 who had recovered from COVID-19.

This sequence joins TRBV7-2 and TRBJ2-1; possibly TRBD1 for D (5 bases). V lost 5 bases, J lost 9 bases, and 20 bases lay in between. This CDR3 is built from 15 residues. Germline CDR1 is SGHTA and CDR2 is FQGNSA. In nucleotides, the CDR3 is TGTGCCAGCAGCCCCTCCCCCGGGCAGGGTGTTGAGCAGTTCTTC. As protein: CASSPSPGQGVEQFF.

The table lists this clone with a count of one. CDR3 sequence (DNA): TGTGCCAGCAGTTACGACAGGACTAATCAGCCCCAGCATTTT. The encoded protein is CASSYDRTNQPQHF. The J gene is TRBJ1-5, the V gene TRBV6-5, with a possible D match to TRBD1 (6 bases). Between the trimmed V and J ends, which lost 2 bases and 4 bases, there was a span of 9 bases. The CDR3 has 14 amino acids. Germline CDR1 is MNHEY and CDR2 is SVGAGI.